These 9 T cell receptor beta chains were all obtained from the same sample, sequenced in a study of cytomegalovirus exposure and HLA in healthy donors. In the PCR, 60 Vbeta and 13 Jbeta primers were used. The data were produced by immunoSEQ multiplex PCR, yet TCRdb's version contains in-frame clones alone and is incomplete. The sample yields about 110,000 clones, 55% to 75% seen once. The sample was PBMCs. The receptor set was obtained from a man between 25 and 39 years old in good health and CMV-seropositive.

The chain recombines TRBV19 with TRBJ2-5; 7 bases match TRBD2. The J call is in doubt because the DNA end fits TRBJ2-7 better. The CDR3 is 14 residues long. CDR1 and CDR2 (germline): LNHDA, SQIVND (reference sequence). Written as DNA, the CDR3 is TGTGCCAGTAGTATTTCCGGGGGGTCCCACGAGCAGTACTTC. It encodes CASSISGGSHEQYF.

The CDR3 loop is CASSEGTGTWETQYF. The CDR3 DNA reads TGTGCCAGCTCCGAAGGGACAGGGACTTGGGAGACCCAGTACTTC. The chain couples TRBV7-2 to TRBJ2-5, with 9 bases identical to TRBD1. The CDR3 is 15 amino acids. J lost 5 bases, V lost 8 bases, and 12 bases had no gene match. The V gene's germline CDR1 is SGHTA and CDR2 FQGNSA.

The chain employs TRBV7-9 and TRBJ1-4, with 9 bases that match TRBD1. The ends lost 4 bases at V and 10 bases at J; junction bases unmatched: 10. The CDR3 sequence is 15 residues long. Germline V gene lookup returns CDR1 SEHNR and CDR2 FQNEAQ (reference sequence). CDR3 nucleotide sequence: TGTGCCAGCAGCTACGGGACAGGGTTTGGGGGAAAACTGTTTTTT. Translating it yields CASSYGTGFGGKLFF.

CDR3 region: CASTLQGATTEAFF. CDR3 DNA: TGTGCCAGTACCCTACAGGGGGCAACAACTGAAGCTTTCTTT. The V gene is TRBV19, the J gene TRBJ1-1; 9 nucleotides match TRBD1. Germline loops: CDR1 LNHDA, CDR2 SQIVND (reference sequence). The CDR3 spans 14 residues. The V gene end was trimmed by 7 bases and the J gene end by 5 bases; junction bases not matched to a gene: 8. The full variable domain, completed using reference TRBV19 and TRBJ1-1, is DGGITQSPKYLFRKEGQNVTLSCEQNLNHDAMYWYRQDPGQGLRLIYYSQIVNDFQKGDIAEGYSVSREKKESFPLTVTSAQKNPTAFYLCASTLQGATTEAFFGQGTRLTVV.

The V gene is TRBV5-6, the J gene TRBJ1-1; D is unresolved. The CDR3 is made up of 13 amino acids. Deletions cut 4 bases from V and 5 bases from J, with 12 bases between. Looked up from germline, CDR1 is SGHDT and CDR2 is YYEEEE. In DNA form, the CDR3 reads TGTGCCAGCAGCCCCGCGGAGGGAACTGAAGCTTTCTTT. This translates into CASSPAEGTEAFF.

This clone was counted once. J is TRBJ1-5 and V is TRBV2; D is undetermined. Trimming took off 9 bases at V and 2 bases at J, with 8 bases between the two ends. Germline V gives CDR1 SNHLY, CDR2 FYNNEI. This CDR3 has 12 residues. DNA for the CDR3: TGTGCCAGTCGACTGGGCAATCAGCCCCAGCATTTT. Its protein is CASRLGNQPQHF.

Concerning this clone itself: An end of the junction differs from the germline gene, which may be a read error. The chain links TRBV7-9 to TRBJ2-7, with 7 bases identical to TRBD2. The CDR3 is 13 residues long. The germline V gene has CDR1 SEHNR and CDR2 FQNEAQ (reference sequence). The DNA of the CDR3 is TGTTCCAGCAGCTTATCCGGGGGGAGCGAGCAGTACTTC. Amino acids: CSSSLSGGSEQYF.

The chain recombines TRBV15 with TRBJ1-1; 8 positions match TRBD1. The V gene end was trimmed by 3 bases and the J gene end by 0 bases; junction bases not matched to a gene: 3. The CDR3 length is 15 residues. Germline V gene data show CDR1 as LNHNV and CDR2 as YYDKDF (reference sequence). The CDR3: CATSRSGGLNTEAFF. CDR3 nucleotide sequence: TGTGCCACCAGCAGGTCAGGGGGCTTGAACACTGAAGCTTTCTTT.

This clone was counted only a few times. In DNA, the CDR3 is TGTGCCAGCACCATCCTCGGAGTTAATAATGAGCAGTTCTTC. Its protein is CASTILGVNNEQFF. This chain connects TRBV11-2 to TRBJ2-1; D remains ambiguous. The CDR3 is 14 residues long. Germline CDR1 SGHAT, CDR2 FQNNGV. V was shortened by 7 bases and J by 7 bases, with 17 bases between the two germline ends. Combining the CDR3 with reference TRBV11-2 and TRBJ2-1 gives the whole variable domain EAGVAQSPRYKIIEKRQSVAFWCNPISGHATLYWYQQILGQGPKLLIQFQNNGVVDDSQLPKDRFSAERLKGVDSTLKIQPAKLEDSAVYLCASTILGVNNEQFFGPGTRLTVL.